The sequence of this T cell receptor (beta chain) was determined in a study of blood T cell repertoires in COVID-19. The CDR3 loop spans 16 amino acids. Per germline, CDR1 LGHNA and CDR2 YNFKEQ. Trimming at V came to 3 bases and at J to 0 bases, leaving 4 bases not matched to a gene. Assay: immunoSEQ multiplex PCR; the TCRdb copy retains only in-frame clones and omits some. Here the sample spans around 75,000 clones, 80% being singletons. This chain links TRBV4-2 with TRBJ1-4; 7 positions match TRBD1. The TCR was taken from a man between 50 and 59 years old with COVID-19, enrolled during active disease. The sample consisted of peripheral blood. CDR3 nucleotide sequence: TGTGCCAGCAGCCAGAACACAGGGGCAACTAATGAAAAACTGTTTTTT. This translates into CASSQNTGATNEKLFF.